This is a list of T cell receptor beta chains from one sample in a study of T cell repertoires in cytomegalovirus infection. Using its own MiXCR run on the reads, TCRdb lists one record per CDR3 protein. The repertoire has hundreds of thousands of distinct CDR3 sequences, around 29% of them found once; the top ten carry 20%. Their specific antigens are unknown. Material: cultured PBMCs, obtained from culture after CMV antigen stimulation. Receptors were obtained from a human donor in good health (CMV status not recorded). Some clones in this sample may be carry-over from other donors' samples. Both conserved end residues are part of each CDR3. D genes are given only for firm matches. Rows may omit the clone size; those that give it use once, few, many or a size class.

NA	TRBV5-3	TRBD2	TRBJ2-2	TGTGCCAGCAGCCTCTCAGCGGGAGTAGACACCGGGGAGCTGTTTTTT	CASSLSAGVDTGELFF
NA	TRBV20-1	NA	TRBJ1-2	TGCAGTGCTAGAGATTTCGGGGATGCTAACTATGGCTACACCTTC	CSARDFGDANYGYTF
NA	TRBV3-1	NA	TRBJ2-3	TGTGCCAGCAGCCCCCATCAAGGCCACTCCACAGATACGCAGTATTTT	CASSPHQGHSTDTQYF
few	TRBV19	NA	TRBJ1-1	TGTGCCAGTAGTATAGGGCCACCGCGGTTGGCTTTCTTT	CASSIGPPRLAFF
NA	TRBV5-1	NA	TRBJ2-1	TGCGCCAGCAGCTTCCGCAGGGAGGTGGATGAGCAGCTCTTC	CASSFRREVDEQLF
many	TRBV6-1	TRBD1	TRBJ2-7	TGTGCCAGCAGTTTAGACAGGGCCGCCTACGAGCAGTACTTC	CASSLDRAAYEQYF
NA	TRBV2	TRBD2	TRBJ2-1	TGTGCCAGCAGTGCCCGGGGGGGGACTAGCTCCTACAATGAGCAGTTCTTC	CASSARGGTSSYNEQFF
NA	TRBV6-1	TRBD1	TRBJ2-3	TGTGCCAGCAGTGATTGGGGACAGAGCACAGATACGCAGTATTTT	CASSDWGQSTDTQYF
NA	TRBV7-2	NA	TRBJ2-7	TGTGCCAGCAGCTTAGCTACAGTTGGCCACGAGCAGTACTTC	CASSLATVGHEQYF
few	TRBV19	NA	TRBJ2-1	TGTGCCACCTCGACGGGGTACAATGAGCAGTTCTTC	CATSTGYNEQFF
few	TRBV5-1	TRBD1	TRBJ1-1	TGCGCCAGCAGCTTGGCCTGGACAGGGGATATCGAAGCTTTCTTT	CASSLAWTGDIEAFF
once	TRBV14	TRBD1	TRBJ1-2	TGTGCCAGCAGCCACGGTGGACAGGGTGCAAGGAGCTACACCTTC	CASSHGGQGARSYTF
NA	TRBV11-2	NA	TRBJ1-1	TGTGCCAGCAGCTTACGGGAGTCTGAAGCTTTCTTT	CASSLRESEAFF
many	TRBV7-6	TRBD1	TRBJ2-2	TGTGCCAGCAGCTCCTTATACAGGGGGAACACCGGGGAGCTGTTTTTT	CASSSLYRGNTGELFF
NA	TRBV7-9	TRBD1	TRBJ1-4	TGTGCCAGCAGCTTCTCCCGGGACAGTCCTCAGGGTGAAAAACTGTTTTTT	CASSFSRDSPQGEKLFF
NA	TRBV11-3	TRBD2	TRBJ2-1	TGTGCCGTAGGCTGGCGGGGGGGAAGCTCCTACAATGAGCAGTTCTTC	CAVGWRGGSSYNEQFF
few	TRBV10-2	TRBD1	TRBJ1-5	TGCGCCACCAGACAGGGAGGCAATCAGCCCCAGCATTTT	CATRQGGNQPQHF
NA	TRBV27	NA	TRBJ2-7	TGTGCCAGCAGTTTATCTCCGGGACCTATATACGAGCAGTACTTC	CASSLSPGPIYEQYF
many	TRBV7-2	TRBD1	TRBJ2-1	TGTGCCAGCAGCTTAGACGCGGACAGGTACAATGAGCAGTTCTTC	CASSLDADRYNEQFF
NA	TRBV7-2	NA	TRBJ2-2	TGTGCCAGCAGCTTAGTACGTCTCCCGGGTACCGGGGAGCTGTTTTTT	CASSLVRLPGTGELFF
NA	TRBV3-1	NA	TRBJ1-1	TGTGCCAGCAGCCTCGATTATAGAACACAAGCTTTCTTT	CASSLDYRTQAFF
NA	TRBV14	NA	TRBJ2-6	TGTGCCAGCAGACCTCAACAGGGAGCAGGGGCTGGGGCCAACGTCCTGACTTTC	CASRPQQGAGAGANVLTF
NA	TRBV7-2	NA	TRBJ2-7	TGTGCCAGCAACCTTGCCGGGGCGGCCTACGAGCAGTACTTC	CASNLAGAAYEQYF
NA	TRBV4-2	TRBD2	TRBJ2-7	TGTGCCAGCAGCCAAGATCTGAGTTATGGAGCGGGAGGTGGCGAGCAGTACTTC	CASSQDLSYGAGGGEQYF
NA	TRBV28	NA	TRBJ1-1	TGTGCCAGCAGTTCTCCTACGAGCGTAGTGACTGAAGCTTTCTTT	CASSSPTSVVTEAFF
NA	TRBV18	NA	TRBJ2-3	TGTGCCAGCTCTACCAGTCCAGGAAGCACAGATACGCAGTATTTT	CASSTSPGSTDTQYF
NA	TRBV25-1	NA	TRBJ2-7	TGTGCCAGCAGTGAAAGGGAGGCCAACGAGCAGTACTTC	CASSEREANEQYF
NA	TRBV20-1	TRBD2	TRBJ2-1	TGCAGTGCTAGAACCCTAGCGGGAGGGGGGAGCGGCTACAATGAGCAGTTCTTC	CSARTLAGGGSGYNEQFF
few	TRBV5-1	TRBD2	TRBJ2-1	TGCGCCAGCAGCTTCCTAGCGGGAGTGAATGAGCAGTTCTTC	CASSFLAGVNEQFF
few	TRBV12-3/TRBV12-4	NA	TRBJ1-2	TGTGCCAGCAGTTTTGGGGGGCCCCTTGGCTACACCTTC	CASSFGGPLGYTF
NA	TRBV27	NA	TRBJ1-6	TGTGCCAGCAGCGGACCTGACCTTTATAATTCACCCCTCCACTTT	CASSGPDLYNSPLHF
NA	TRBV4-1	NA	TRBJ1-1	TGCGCCAGCAGCCAGCCGAACGGGAACACTGAAGCTTTCTTT	CASSQPNGNTEAFF
NA	TRBV12-3/TRBV12-4	NA	TRBJ2-3	TGTGCCAGTGGTCCTACAGATACGCAGTATTTT	CASGPTDTQYF
NA	TRBV7-8	TRBD1	TRBJ2-1	TGTGCCAGCAGCTTACTGACAGGGCACAATGAGCAGTTCTTC	CASSLLTGHNEQFF
NA	TRBV19	NA	TRBJ1-2	TGTGCGACCACCGCATTACCGGGACTCTATGGCTACACCTTC	CATTALPGLYGYTF
NA	TRBV4-1	NA	TRBJ1-5	TGCGCCAGCAGCCAACTCGGGGGGGGAGGAATCATACCCCAGCATTTT	CASSQLGGGGIIPQHF
NA	TRBV7-3	NA	TRBJ2-1	TGTGCCAGCAGCTTAATACCTCGAAATTTCTTAGAGGGGCACAATGAGCAGTTCTTC	CASSLIPRNFLEGHNEQFF
NA	TRBV29-1	NA	TRBJ2-5	TGCAGCGTTGGGGAAGAGACCCAGTACTTC	CSVGEETQYF
few	TRBV6-6	NA	TRBJ2-1	TGTGCCAGCAGTGTAGATCTATGGGGTGAGCAGTTCTTC	CASSVDLWGEQFF
few	TRBV6-5	TRBD2	TRBJ2-3	TGTGCCAGCAGGGAGACTAGCGGCACAGATACGCAGTATTTT	CASRETSGTDTQYF
NA	TRBV20-1	TRBD2	TRBJ2-3	TGCAGTGCCGGGGGGTGGGGGGGCACAGATACGCAGTATTTT	CSAGGWGGTDTQYF
many	TRBV7-9	TRBD1	TRBJ1-2	TGTGCCAGCAGCTTATCTCTGGGGACAGGTTATCATGGCTATGGCTACACCTTC	CASSLSLGTGYHGYGYTF
NA	TRBV6-4	NA	TRBJ1-2	TGTGCCAGCAGTGCCGTCGAAGGAGTTGGGGGCTACACCTTC	CASSAVEGVGGYTF
many	TRBV2	NA	TRBJ1-6	TGTGCCAGCAGAGGTATTGCCGGAGCAATGGGGGATTCACCCCTCCACTTT	CASRGIAGAMGDSPLHF
NA	TRBV20-1	NA	TRBJ2-1	TGCAGTGCTAGAAGCGGTTACAATGAGCAGTTCTTC	CSARSGYNEQFF
few	TRBV6-5	TRBD1	TRBJ1-2	TGTGCCAGCAGTTACAGGGGGCTGTGGTATGGCTACACCTTC	CASSYRGLWYGYTF
NA	TRBV29-1	NA	TRBJ1-2	TGCAGCGTTGAGGGAGGCGCTCGCTACACCTTC	CSVEGGARYTF
NA	TRBV7-9	NA	TRBJ1-1	TGTGCCAGCGGCCGGAGGCAGAAGAACACTGAAGCTTTCTTT	CASGRRQKNTEAFF
NA	TRBV5-6	TRBD2	TRBJ2-7	TGTGCCAGCTTACCTTGGACTAGCGGGAGAAGCGAGCAGTACTTC	CASLPWTSGRSEQYF
few	TRBV6-5	NA	TRBJ2-7	TGTGCCAGCAGTTACTCGACGTGGGATATGGGCTCCTACGAGCAGTACTTC	CASSYSTWDMGSYEQYF
few	TRBV29-1	NA	TRBJ2-3	TGCAGCGTTCTTGTGTGGAGGGGAGATACGCAGTATTTT	CSVLVWRGDTQYF
NA	TRBV5-1	NA	TRBJ2-2	TGCGCCAGCAGCTTGGGGACACCGAACACCGGGGAGCTGTTTTTT	CASSLGTPNTGELFF
NA	TRBV20-1	TRBD2	TRBJ2-7	TGCAGTGCTAGACTAGCGGGGGGTACCTACGAGCAGTACTTC	CSARLAGGTYEQYF
many	TRBV7-9	NA	TRBJ2-7	TGTGCCAGCAGCTCCCCATTGACCACAAGCTACGAGCAGTACTTC	CASSSPLTTSYEQYF
few	TRBV20-1	TRBD2	TRBJ2-7	TGCAGTGCTACCGACGGGGGGGTCTACGAGCAGTACTTC	CSATDGGVYEQYF